A selection of T cell receptor beta chains follows, all from one sample in a study of regulatory T cells in long-lasting Graves disease. Each CDR3 protein gets one entry after TCRdb re-called the multiplex PCR reads with MiXCR. The data hold hundreds of thousands of distinct CDR3 sequences, with around 15% observed a single time. This sample also appeared in a second study, on T cells in Graves' hyperthyroidism and ophthalmopathy.

Here the sequenced sample was peripheral blood mononuclear cells (PBMCs), taken at new diagnosis, from a patient treated with antithyroid drugs. These receptor sequences come from a woman in her 30s with Graves disease. Both conserved end residues are part of each CDR3. Each record gives: J gene, clone size, D gene, V gene, CDR3 protein, CDR3 DNA. D genes are given only for firm matches. Part of the rows lack a size; the others show once, few, many or a class for expanded clones.

J gene: TRBJ2-1; clone size: many; D gene: TRBD2; V gene: TRBV7-9; CDR3 protein: CASSLDGTSLNEQFF; CDR3 DNA: TGTGCCAGCAGCTTAGATGGGACTAGCTTAAATGAGCAGTTCTTC
J gene: TRBJ1-1; clone size: many; D gene: NA; V gene: TRBV20-1; CDR3 protein: CSARDLRVEAFF; CDR3 DNA: TGCAGTGCTAGAGATCTCAGAGTTGAAGCTTTCTTT
J gene: TRBJ2-7; clone size: many; D gene: TRBD1; V gene: TRBV28; CDR3 protein: CASTPGQATYEQYF; CDR3 DNA: TGTGCCAGTACCCCGGGACAGGCGACCTACGAGCAGTACTTC
J gene: TRBJ1-2; clone size: NA; D gene: TRBD1; V gene: TRBV13; CDR3 protein: CASSVGGARGYTF; CDR3 DNA: TGTGCCAGCAGCGTAGGGGGCGCGAGGGGCTACACCTTC
J gene: TRBJ2-7; clone size: NA; D gene: TRBD2; V gene: TRBV12-3/TRBV12-4; CDR3 protein: CASSTGTSGRAGDEQYF; CDR3 DNA: TGTGCCAGCAGCACCGGGACTAGCGGGAGGGCGGGAGACGAGCAGTACTTC
J gene: TRBJ2-3; clone size: few; D gene: TRBD1; V gene: TRBV18; CDR3 protein: CASSPLGTGSTDTQYF; CDR3 DNA: TGTGCCAGCTCACCACTCGGGACAGGTAGCACAGATACGCAGTATTTT
J gene: TRBJ1-2; clone size: many; D gene: NA; V gene: TRBV12-3/TRBV12-4; CDR3 protein: CASTPSGGSYGYTF; CDR3 DNA: TGTGCCAGCACCCCTAGCGGGGGAAGCTATGGCTACACCTTC
J gene: TRBJ1-1; clone size: many; D gene: NA; V gene: TRBV28; CDR3 protein: CASKAPGGREAFF; CDR3 DNA: TGTGCCAGCAAAGCTCCCGGGGGTCGGGAAGCTTTCTTT
J gene: TRBJ2-5; clone size: few; D gene: TRBD1; V gene: TRBV10-3; CDR3 protein: CAISEWTGETQYF; CDR3 DNA: TGTGCCATCAGTGAGTGGACAGGGGAGACCCAGTACTTC
J gene: TRBJ2-4; clone size: NA; D gene: TRBD2; V gene: TRBV7-8; CDR3 protein: CASSLVLAGDGIQYF; CDR3 DNA: TGTGCCAGCAGCTTAGTACTAGCGGGAGATGGCATTCAGTACTTC
J gene: TRBJ1-4; clone size: many; D gene: NA; V gene: TRBV28; CDR3 protein: CASSLWSGGSREKLFF; CDR3 DNA: TGTGCCAGCAGTTTATGGTCAGGAGGGTCGAGGGAAAAACTGTTTTTT
J gene: TRBJ2-2; clone size: few; D gene: NA; V gene: TRBV9; CDR3 protein: CASSAQRTGELFF; CDR3 DNA: TGTGCCAGCAGCGCTCAGCGCACCGGGGAGCTGTTTTTT
J gene: TRBJ2-7; clone size: many; D gene: NA; V gene: TRBV12-3/TRBV12-4; CDR3 protein: CASSSGGRSVYEQYF; CDR3 DNA: TGTGCCAGCAGCTCCGGCGGCAGGTCAGTCTACGAGCAGTACTTC
J gene: TRBJ2-5; clone size: NA; D gene: NA; V gene: TRBV7-7; CDR3 protein: CASSLLTGQSLHF; CDR3 DNA: TGTGCTAGCAGCTTACTTACGGGGCAGAGTCTACACTTC
J gene: TRBJ2-2; clone size: many; D gene: TRBD1; V gene: TRBV2; CDR3 protein: CASSERAGGSVGELFF; CDR3 DNA: TGTGCCAGCAGTGAGCGGGCAGGGGGCTCGGTCGGGGAGCTGTTTTTT
J gene: TRBJ2-1; clone size: few; D gene: TRBD2; V gene: TRBV2; CDR3 protein: CASSELTSGRGQFF; CDR3 DNA: TGTGCCAGCAGTGAACTAACCAGCGGGAGAGGGCAGTTCTTC
J gene: TRBJ2-1; clone size: many; D gene: NA; V gene: TRBV7-8; CDR3 protein: CASSLATGKPPGAINEQFF; CDR3 DNA: TGTGCCAGCAGCTTAGCGACGGGAAAACCCCCAGGTGCCATCAATGAGCAGTTCTTC
J gene: TRBJ2-7; clone size: many; D gene: NA; V gene: TRBV28; CDR3 protein: CASSLGRENEQYF; CDR3 DNA: TGTGCCAGCAGTTTGGGCAGGGAAAACGAGCAGTACTTC
J gene: TRBJ1-4; clone size: NA; D gene: TRBD1; V gene: TRBV5-1; CDR3 protein: CVSSPRQGGTNEKLFF; CDR3 DNA: TGCGTCAGCAGCCCCAGACAGGGAGGTACTAATGAAAAACTGTTTTTT
J gene: TRBJ2-7; clone size: NA; D gene: TRBD1; V gene: TRBV10-3; CDR3 protein: CAISEWDRAYEQYF; CDR3 DNA: TGTGCCATCAGTGAATGGGACAGAGCCTACGAGCAGTACTTC
J gene: TRBJ2-7; clone size: NA; D gene: NA; V gene: TRBV6-1; CDR3 protein: CAGGPQGPEQYF; CDR3 DNA: TGTGCCGGCGGTCCTCAGGGCCCCGAGCAGTACTTC
J gene: TRBJ2-2; clone size: NA; D gene: NA; V gene: TRBV30; CDR3 protein: CAWSPGLYTGELFF; CDR3 DNA: TGTGCCTGGAGCCCGGGACTTTACACCGGGGAGCTGTTTTTT
J gene: TRBJ2-3; clone size: few; D gene: NA; V gene: TRBV24-1; CDR3 protein: CATSDGGKGTDTQYF; CDR3 DNA: TGTGCCACCAGTGATGGCGGAAAGGGCACAGATACGCAGTATTTT
J gene: TRBJ2-1; clone size: few; D gene: NA; V gene: TRBV3-1; CDR3 protein: CASSSRTADSYNEQFF; CDR3 DNA: TGTGCCAGCAGCTCAAGAACAGCGGACTCCTACAATGAGCAGTTCTTC
J gene: TRBJ2-3; clone size: many; D gene: TRBD2; V gene: TRBV29-1; CDR3 protein: CSVLLAGADTQYF; CDR3 DNA: TGCAGCGTCCTTCTAGCGGGAGCAGATACGCAGTATTTT
J gene: TRBJ1-4; clone size: few; D gene: NA; V gene: TRBV28; CDR3 protein: CASSLYPGLGEKLFF; CDR3 DNA: TGTGCCAGCAGTTTATACCCAGGGTTGGGTGAAAAACTGTTTTTT